The entry below describes one TCR beta chain. No antigen is known for it. A mixed TRB-A/B primer pool amplified rearranged TRB by multiplex touch-down PCR. A single record per CDR3 protein comes from TCRdb applying MiXCR to the multiplex PCR reads. The table has 4,500 to 5,500 distinct CDR3 sequences, roughly 29% seen once; the top ten hold approximately 12%. This specimen comes from a study of T cell repertoires in aging, cancer and after chemotherapy. Overall study context: Glioblastoma patients receiving temozolomide-based therapy gave paired samples before and after chemotherapy. About 10 million TCR reads made up the full dataset.

TCR beta rearrangements were amplified from peripheral blood genomic DNA. General observations from the study: In healthy donors, age-related TCR diversity loss mainly reflected lost richness.

The CDR3 length is 11 residues. The V gene's germline CDR1 is MNHEY and CDR2 SMNVEV (reference sequence). V was trimmed by 3 bases and J by 4 bases, leaving 0 bases between them. Sequencing was carried out using blood. The V gene is TRBV27, the J gene TRBJ2-2; unclear D gene. This clonotype originated in a human donor with a solid tumor. The DNA of the CDR3 is TGTGCCAGCAGTTTCACCGGGGAGCTGTTTTTT. This codes for CASSFTGELFF.